The T cell receptor beta chain described here comes from a study of cytomegalovirus exposure and HLA in healthy donors. The study ran its PCR with 60 Vbeta and 13 Jbeta primers. Profiled with immunoSEQ multiplex PCR; TCRdb holds only in-frame clones, not every one. The listing records 150,000 to 200,000 clones. This CDR3 is built from 12 residues. V was shortened by 2 bases and J by 4 bases, with 6 bases between the two germline ends. Germline CDR1 is MDHEN and CDR2 is SYDVKM. Sequenced input: PBMCs. This receptor was identified in a man aged 25-45 years in good health and CMV-seronegative. The chain employs TRBV28 and TRBJ2-7, with D perhaps TRBD2 (5 bases). This CDR3 is CASSLRGYEQYF. Here the CDR3 DNA reads TGTGCCAGCAGTTTACGAGGGTACGAGCAGTACTTC.